This record concerns one TCR beta chain sequence. This record belongs to a study of T cell changes during pregnancy in multiple sclerosis. CDR1 and CDR2 (germline): LNHDA, SQIVND (reference sequence). With 1 base removed from V and 6 bases from J, the gap between germline ends came to 7 bases. The CDR3 spans 13 residues. Data came from immunoSEQ multiplex PCR; TCRdb stores just in-frame clones and leaves some out. The table includes about 64,000 clones, about 96% detected once. The clonotype comes from a female donor with multiple sclerosis, enrolled in a pregnancy study. This chain uses TRBV19 with TRBJ2-1; D gene ambiguous. The source was CD8+ T cells from peripheral blood mononuclear cells, collected after pregnancy. The CDR3 protein is CASSIGRINEQFF. The CDR3 nucleotides are TGTGCCAGTAGTATAGGCAGGATCAATGAGCAGTTCTTC.